Below, 24 T cell receptor beta chains from the same sample are listed, as sequenced in a study of CD8 T cells in ankylosing spondylitis. TCRdb redid the calling of the 5' RACE reads with MiXCR, one entry per CDR3 protein. The sample holds roughly 700,000 distinct CDR3 sequences; 15% to 20% are singletons and the top ten take 15% to 20%. Overall study results and limits: Typical of ankylosing spondylitis blood, it appeared, was a TCR beta motif of seven to nine highly homologous variants.

Antigen specificity for these receptors is unknown. The sequencing sample was made of blood, either unsorted or a sorted T cell fraction (not recorded which). Every receptor here comes from a male donor with ankylosing spondylitis.

The V gene is TRBV29-1, the J gene TRBJ2-7; D might be TRBD1 or TRBD2, each matching 5 bases. Germline CDR1 is SQVTM and CDR2 is ANQGSEA. Trimming stripped 5 bases from V and 1 base from J, with 9 bases between. The CDR3 is 12 residues long. The CDR3 spells CSVRGRSYEQYF. The CDR3 nucleotides are TGCAGCGTTCGGGGACGGTCCTACGAGCAGTACTTC.

This clonotype appeared many times. This chain joins TRBV5-1 and TRBJ2-1; TRBD2 is a possible D gene (6 bases). Germline CDR1 and CDR2: SGHRS and YFSETQ. Trimming left V 0 bases short and J 3 bases short, with 10 bases between. The CDR3 loop spans 15 amino acids. Written as DNA, the CDR3 is TGCGCCAGCAGCTTGGTCTGGGGAGGCTACAATGAGCAGTTCTTC. The encoded protein is CASSLVWGGYNEQFF.

The chain has TRBV4-2 and TRBJ2-1, with D perhaps matching TRBD1 (6 bases). V lost 2 bases and J 5 bases, leaving 16 bases between the germline ends. The CDR3 contains 16 residues. The germline V gene encodes CDR1 LGHNA and CDR2 YNFKEQ. CDR3 sequence (DNA): TGTGCCAGCAGCCAAAAGAGGGCCAAGGGGGACAATGAGCAGTTCTTC. Its translation: CASSQKRAKGDNEQFF.

Comment on this clonotype: The junction shows a germline mismatch at one end, possibly a read error. The chain uses TRBV29-1 and TRBJ2-1; TRBD1 aligns across 9 bases. The CDR3 runs 11 residues. Germline-derived CDR1 and CDR2 are SQVTM and ANQGSEA. CDR3 protein: CSVESGQGRLF. The DNA for the CDR3 is TGCAGCGTTGAATCAGGACAGGGGAGGCTCTTC.

The table lists this clonotype with a few counts. The V call is TRBV29-1, the J call TRBJ1-1; possibly TRBD1 for D (5 bases). The germline CDR1 and CDR2 sequences are SQVTM and ANQGSEA. V shed 3 bases and J shed 0 bases, with 8 bases lying between them. The CDR3 is 13 residues long. The CDR3: CSVERTLNTEAFF. The CDR3 DNA sequence: TGCAGCGTTGAGCGGACATTGAACACTGAAGCTTTCTTT.

This clonotype appeared many times. The V gene is TRBV28, the J gene TRBJ2-1, with TRBD2 identical over 7 bases. The CDR3 is made up of 17 amino acids. The V gene end was trimmed by 3 bases and the J gene end by 0 bases; junction bases not matched to a gene: 8. The germline gives CDR1 MDHEN, CDR2 SYDVKM. CDR3 protein: CASSFLAGPSSYNEQFF. The DNA of the CDR3 is TGTGCCAGCAGTTTTTTAGCGGGTCCGAGCTCCTACAATGAGCAGTTCTTC.

The V gene is TRBV18, the J gene TRBJ1-1; 8 bases line up with TRBD1. Germline V CDR1 and CDR2: KGHSH, LQKENI. The junction had 12 bases not matched to a gene; V was cut back by 4 bases and J by 11 bases. This CDR3 is built from 14 residues. The CDR3 DNA is TGTGCCAGCTCACACTTGTCCGTACAGGGGGAGGCTTTCTTT. This sequence encodes CASSHLSVQGEAFF.

This chain uses TRBV5-1 with TRBJ1-2, with D possibly TRBD1 on 5 matching bases. V was clipped by 4 bases and J by 8 bases, with 12 bases between them. Germline values: CDR1 SGHRS, CDR2 YFSETQ. The CDR3 consists of 12 residues. This CDR3 reads CASSRPGQGYTF. The CDR3 DNA reads as TGCGCCAGCAGCCGCCCAGGGCAGGGCTACACCTTC. The full variable domain, completed using reference TRBV5-1 and TRBJ1-2, is KAGVTQTPRYLIKTRGQQVTLSCSPISGHRSVSWYQQTPGQGLQFLFEYFSETQRNKGNFPGRFSGRQFSNSRSEMNVSTLELGDSALYLCASSRPGQGYTFGSGTRLTVV.

In regard to this clonotype: It is likely a read error, because the conserved phenylalanine at the end of the CDR3 is missing. The chain has TRBV27 and TRBJ2-1, with 7 bases matching TRBD2. Germline values: CDR1 MNHEY, CDR2 SMNVEV (reference sequence). The CDR3 has 19 amino acids. Trimming removed 8 bases from V and 1 base from J; junction bases left unmatched: 20. CDR3 DNA: TGTGCCAGCGGTCCGGGGTTCTTAACGGGAGGCGTATCCTACAATGAGCAGTTCTCC. This gives the protein CASGPGFLTGGVSYNEQFS.

V gene TRBV29-1 combines with J gene TRBJ2-1; D gene ambiguous. Germline CDR1 reads SQVTM; CDR2 reads ANQGSEA. The CDR3 is 12 residues long. V dropped 1 base and J dropped 7 bases, with 8 bases sitting between them. The CDR3 DNA reads TGCAGCGTTGAAGGACTGCCTAATGAGCAGTTCTTC. Translated, it gives CSVEGLPNEQFF.

This clonotype was detected only a few times. The chain recombines TRBV7-2 with TRBJ2-5; D possibly corresponds to TRBD2 (6 bases). This CDR3 spans 13 amino acids. Germline CDR1 is SGHTA and CDR2 is FQGNSA. V lost 5 bases and J lost 5, with 12 bases in between. The CDR3 spells CASSREYGETQYF. CDR3 nucleotides: TGTGCCAGCAGCCGGGAGTATGGGGAGACCCAGTACTTC.

This clonotype was detected only a few times. The CDR3 nucleotides read TGTGCCAGCAGCTCAGGCCCCCTCACTGAGCAGTTCTTC. This translates into CASSSGPLTEQFF. The rearrangement uses TRBV7-3 and TRBJ2-1; no firm D call. V lost 4 bases, J lost 9 bases, and 13 bases lay in between. Looked up from germline, CDR1 is SGHTA and CDR2 is FQGTGA. The length of the CDR3 is 13 residues.

The chain carries TRBV5-1 and TRBJ2-2, with D possibly TRBD2 on 5 matching bases. The germline V gene has CDR1 SGHRS and CDR2 YFSETQ. Deletions cut 3 bases from V and 2 bases from J, with 14 bases between. The CDR3 runs 16 residues. Here the CDR3 reads CASSSGVFLNTGELFF. The DNA of the CDR3 is TGCGCCAGCAGCTCCGGGGTTTTCCTAAACACCGGGGAGCTGTTTTTT.

The rearrangement joins TRBV27 to TRBJ2-1, with a weak D call TRBD2 (6 bases). Trimming removed 5 bases from V and 0 bases from J, with 8 bases in between. The germline V gene encodes CDR1 MNHEY and CDR2 SMNVEV (reference sequence). The CDR3 spans 14 residues. The CDR3 DNA reads as TGTGCCAGCAGTACGCGGGACTCCTACAATGAGCAGTTCTTC. Its translation is CASSTRDSYNEQFF.

In its sample, this clonotype was seen a few times. The chain carries TRBV29-1 and TRBJ2-1; D is perhaps TRBD2 (5 bases). Germline V gene lookup returns CDR1 SQVTM and CDR2 ANQGSEA. This CDR3 is built from 10 residues. In DNA form, the CDR3 reads TGCAGTACCGGGGATGTTGAGCAGTTCTTC. This codes for CSTGDVEQFF.

This clonotype showed up just a few times. This chain joins TRBV4-2 and TRBJ2-7; D is unclear. CDR1 and CDR2 (germline): LGHNA, YNFKEQ. CDR3 length: 15 residues. V was cut by 0 bases and J by 3 bases, with 12 bases left in between. The CDR3 region has the DNA TGTGCCAGCAGCCAAGATCCTGGGATAGACTACGAGCAGTACTTC. Amino acid sequence: CASSQDPGIDYEQYF.

The gene calls are TRBV4-2 and TRBJ2-5; TRBD2 matches at 8 bases. V lost 0 bases, J lost 5 bases, and 8 bases stayed unmatched. In germline, CDR1 is LGHNA, CDR2 YNFKEQ. The CDR3 has 16 amino acids. The CDR3 DNA is TGTGCCAGCAGCCAAGAAGTCGGACTAGCCGAGGAGACCCAGTACTTC. Its translation is CASSQEVGLAEETQYF.

V gene TRBV20-1 combines with J gene TRBJ2-7; 8 bases are shared with TRBD1. There are 14 residues in the CDR3. V lost 1 base, J lost 5 bases, and 7 bases stayed unmatched. Germline V CDR1 and CDR2: DFQATT, SNEGSKA (reference sequence). This CDR3 is CSARAPDRADEQYF. CDR3 coding DNA: TGCAGTGCTAGAGCCCCGGACAGGGCGGACGAGCAGTACTTC.

The chain links TRBV2 to TRBJ2-3; D possibly corresponds to TRBD2 (5 bases). Germline V CDR1 and CDR2: SNHLY, FYNNEI. The germline V and J ends were trimmed by 3 bases and 0 bases, with 10 bases remaining between them. This CDR3 spans 15 amino acids. The chain's CDR3 is CASSDRSESTDTQYF. The CDR3 coding sequence is TGTGCCAGCAGTGATCGTAGCGAAAGCACAGATACGCAGTATTTT.

A few counts support this clonotype. The rearrangement links TRBV29-1 to TRBJ2-1, with D perhaps TRBD1 or TRBD2 (5 bases each). The germline V gene has CDR1 SQVTM and CDR2 ANQGSEA. V lost 2 bases to trimming and J lost 0 bases, with 14 bases between them. This CDR3 contains 16 residues. Here the CDR3 reads CSVEFGTGSSYNEQFF. The CDR3 DNA reads TGCAGCGTTGAATTTGGGACGGGTAGCTCCTACAATGAGCAGTTCTTC.

The rearrangement joins TRBV3-1 to TRBJ2-5; TRBD2 aligns across 12 bases. CDR3 size: 16 residues. Germline loops: CDR1 LGHDT, CDR2 YNNKEL (reference sequence). The V and J ends lost 1 base and 5 bases, in that order; junction bases with no gene match: 5. The CDR3: CASSQVMTSGSETQYF. In DNA, the CDR3 is TGTGCCAGCAGCCAAGTGATGACTAGCGGGAGTGAGACCCAGTACTTC.

The V and J genes are TRBV29-1 and TRBJ2-2; TRBD2 matches 8 bases. The J segment lost 6 bases and the V segment lost 4 bases, leaving 7 bases of the junction unmatched. The germline CDR1 and CDR2 sequences are SQVTM and ANQGSEA. The CDR3 has 14 residues. The CDR3 nucleotides read TGCAGCGTTGGGCGGACTAGCCGCGCCGGGGAGCTGTTTTTT. Its translation: CSVGRTSRAGELFF.

J is TRBJ2-7 and V is TRBV29-1; D unclear. The germline V gene has CDR1 SQVTM and CDR2 ANQGSEA. Trimming took 4 bases from V and 0 from J, leaving 22 bases between them. This CDR3 region has 17 residues. The CDR3: CSVAGKRTALRSYEQYF. The CDR3 DNA reads TGCAGCGTTGCAGGAAAAAGGACGGCGTTACGCTCCTACGAGCAGTACTTC.

The chain carries TRBV4-3 and TRBJ2-1; D not certain. The CDR3 has 16 residues. CDR1 LGHNA and CDR2 YSLEER come from the germline V gene. V was clipped by 1 base and J by 4 bases, with 14 bases between them. CDR3 in DNA: TGCGCCAGCAGCCAAGGTGCGGAGTGGAATTACAATGAGCAGTTCTTC. It specifies CASSQGAEWNYNEQFF.